This T cell receptor beta chain was sequenced for a study of blood T cells in healthy people across ages. Study-wide points: A roughly linear age-dependent decrease characterized TCR beta diversity per million T cells. Unknown donor CMV status possibly confounded expanded clonotype changes.

Drawn from each donor were 8.5 to 10 milliliters of peripheral blood. A sample-barcoded 5' primer and a J-beta primer mix were used in a second PCR of roughly 7 to 12 cycles. TCRdb re-derived calls from the 5' RACE reads in MiXCR, one entry per CDR3 protein. The table has 600,000 to 800,000 distinct CDR3 sequences, around 21% seen once; the top ten hold roughly 3.6%. After removal of 5 bases from V and 7 bases from J, the junction contained 9 bases not matched to a gene. Germline CDR1 SGHTA, CDR2 FQGNSA. This CDR3 has 14 residues. This clonotype was recorded a few times. The antigen remains undetermined.

The TCR comes from a man in his 70s in good health. The J gene is TRBJ2-3, the V gene TRBV7-2; 7 bases fit TRBD2. The sequencing input was blood. CDR3 loop: CASSPSGALNTQYF. Written as DNA, the CDR3 is TGTGCCAGCAGCCCAAGCGGGGCGCTAAATACGCAGTATTTT.